The 18 T cell receptor beta chains below come from one sample, sequenced in a study of blood T cell repertoires in COVID-19. This table comes from immunoSEQ multiplex PCR, and its TCRdb copy is limited to in-frame clones, with some not included. Here the sample spans roughly 210,000 clones, more than 75% being singletons. Sample: PBMCs or T cells enriched from blood (not recorded which). These receptors all come from a man younger than 45 in a cohort exposed to, infected with or recovered from COVID-19 (not recorded which).

This chain uses TRBV6-5 with TRBJ2-7, with TRBD2 matching 12 bases. Germline trimming cut 4 bases from V and 3 bases from J; bases unmatched to any gene: 7. The CDR3 runs to 16 residues. CDR1 and CDR2 from the germline V gene are MNHEY and SVGAGI. The CDR3, as DNA: TGTGCCAGCAGTTCGGTGACTAGCGGGAGTTTCTACGAGCAGTACTTC. Its protein is CASSSVTSGSFYEQYF.

The rearrangement links TRBV5-1 to TRBJ2-1; 7 bases match TRBD1. V was pared by 4 bases and J by 6 bases, with 13 bases of the junction left unmatched. The CDR3 length is 16 residues. Germline V lookup: CDR1 SGHRS, CDR2 YFSETQ. CDR3 nucleotide sequence: TGCGCCAGCAGCCTAGAGAAGTACCGGGACAGCAATGAGCAGTTCTTC. This codes for CASSLEKYRDSNEQFF.

J is TRBJ1-3 and V is TRBV15, with D possibly matching TRBD1 (6 bases). Trimming took 6 bases from V and 1 from J, leaving 10 bases between them. This CDR3 is built from 14 residues. Per germline, CDR1 LNHNV and CDR2 YYDKDF (reference sequence). CDR3 sequence reads: CATRGAGSGNTIYF. The CDR3 nucleotides are TGTGCCACCAGGGGGGCGGGTTCTGGAAACACCATATATTTT.

For the CDR3, the DNA is TGTGCCAGCAGTACAGGGGGACAAACTATGAACACCATATATTTT. This sequence encodes CASSTGGQTMNTIYF. The chain links TRBV28 to TRBJ1-3; 8 bases align to TRBD1. The V gene end was trimmed by 5 bases and the J gene end by 7 bases; junction bases not matched to a gene: 10. Germline lookup yields CDR1 MDHEN and CDR2 SYDVKM. The CDR3 covers 15 residues.

The chain combines TRBV19 with TRBJ2-3; the match to TRBD1 covers 8 bases. The V gene's germline CDR1 is LNHDA and CDR2 SQIVND (reference sequence). The CDR3 contains 16 residues. Trimming took 7 bases from V and 4 from J; bases not matched to a gene: 13. The CDR3 DNA reads as TGTGCCAGTACCCGAAGAGGGGGACAGGACCCAGATACGCAGTATTTT. It codes for CASTRRGGQDPDTQYF.

The chain has TRBV5-4 and TRBJ2-4; D ambiguous. The CDR3 runs 15 residues. Germline CDR1 reads SGHNT; CDR2 reads YYREEE (reference sequence). Trimming removed 1 base from V and 0 bases from J, with 8 bases in between. The CDR3 DNA is TGTGCCAGCAGCTTGAGGCGAGGAGCCAAAAACATTCAGTACTTC. Translated: CASSLRRGAKNIQYF.

This rearrangement joins TRBV11-2 to TRBJ2-1, with TRBD2 matching over 7 bases. The CDR3 runs 15 residues. J lost 2 bases, V lost 5 bases, and 6 bases had no gene match. Germline V gene lookup returns CDR1 SGHAT and CDR2 FQNNGV. CDR3 coding DNA: TGTGCCAGCAGCAAAAGTGGACTAGCCTACAATGAGCAGTTCTTC. As protein: CASSKSGLAYNEQFF.

V and J are TRBV19 and TRBJ2-7; 11 bases map to TRBD1. The germline V gene encodes CDR1 LNHDA and CDR2 SQIVND (reference sequence). The V and J ends lost 6 bases and 3 bases, in that order; junction bases with no gene match: 7. CDR3 size: 15 residues. CDR3 sequence (DNA): TGTGCCAGTAGCCCCGGACAGGGGGCCCTCTACGAGCAGTACTTC. Its protein product is CASSPGQGALYEQYF.

V and J are TRBV7-9 and TRBJ2-5; possibly TRBD2 for D (6 bases). Germline V gene lookup returns CDR1 SEHNR and CDR2 FQNEAQ (reference sequence). CDR3 length equals 14 residues. V lost 1 base and J lost 5, with 11 bases in between. CDR3: CASSLVDYGETQYF. CDR3 bases: TGTGCCAGCAGCTTAGTGGACTATGGGGAGACCCAGTACTTC.

This clone was picked up a small number of times. This chain joins TRBV7-3 and TRBJ1-1, with TRBD1 matching 11 bases. The CDR3 runs to 15 residues. V shed 4 bases and J 6 bases; nucleotides not matched to a gene: 7. Germline CDR1 SGHTA, CDR2 FQGTGA. CDR3 region: CASSSSGQGASEAFF. The CDR3 DNA is TGTGCCAGCAGCTCAAGCGGACAGGGGGCTTCTGAAGCTTTCTTT.

The J gene is TRBJ2-7, the V gene TRBV2, with 8 bases that match TRBD2. CDR3 length: 15 residues. Germline assignment: CDR1 SNHLY and CDR2 FYNNEI. V gave up 5 bases and J gave up 5 bases; unmatched junction bases: 11. The CDR3 region has the DNA TGTGCCAGCAGTCCTATAGCGGGAAGGGGAGACGAGCAGTACTTC. Its protein is CASSPIAGRGDEQYF. The variable domain in full, completed from reference TRBV2 and TRBJ2-7, reads EPEVTQTPSHQVTQMGQEVILRCVPISNHLYFYWYRQILGQKVEFLVSFYNNEISEKSEIFDDQFSVERPDGSNFTLKIRSTKLEDSAMYFCASSPIAGRGDEQYFGPGTRLTVT.

This sequence joins TRBV10-3 and TRBJ2-1; TRBD2 matches 7 bases. Germline V lookup: CDR1 ENHRY, CDR2 SYGVKD. This CDR3 region has 16 residues. J was trimmed by 3 bases and V by 3 bases; bases with no gene match: 8. CDR3 amino acids: CAISESAGDGYNEQFF. Written as DNA, the CDR3 is TGTGCCATCAGTGAATCGGCGGGAGATGGCTACAATGAGCAGTTCTTC.

This sequence joins TRBV7-3 and TRBJ2-5, with D maybe TRBD1 (5 bases). V lost 4 bases, J lost 3 bases, and 21 bases lay in between. This CDR3 is built from 17 residues. Germline V gene sequence: CDR1 SGHTA, CDR2 FQGTGA. The CDR3 region is CASSSPSGAPGEETQYF. CDR3 nucleotide sequence: TGTGCCAGCAGCTCGCCTTCTGGGGCTCCTGGGGAAGAGACCCAGTACTTC.

This rearrangement joins TRBV5-1 to TRBJ2-7; 7 nucleotides align to TRBD1. J gave up 2 bases and V 1 base, and 6 bases lay outside the gene matches. Germline lookup yields CDR1 SGHRS and CDR2 YFSETQ. The CDR3 runs 15 residues. The CDR3 region is CASSLSQGVTYEQYF. CDR3 DNA: TGCGCCAGCAGCTTGAGCCAGGGGGTGACCTACGAGCAGTACTTC.

The chain couples TRBV7-9 to TRBJ2-7, with 9 bases aligning to TRBD1. V was clipped by 5 bases and J by 4 bases; unmatched bases: 9. The germline CDR1 and CDR2 sequences are SEHNR and FQNEAQ (reference sequence). The CDR3 runs to 15 residues. The CDR3 nucleotides are TGTGCCAGCAGCCCCCGGACAGGGGATTCTTACGAGCAGTACTTC. It is translated as CASSPRTGDSYEQYF.

This sequence joins TRBV7-9 and TRBJ2-1; 11 nucleotides line up with TRBD2. Germline CDR1 and CDR2: SEHNR and FQNEAQ (reference sequence). V lost 5 bases, J lost 0 bases, and 12 bases stayed unmatched. This CDR3 is built from 19 residues. The CDR3 loop reads CASSQELAGGPHSYNEQFF. CDR3 nucleotides: TGTGCCAGCAGCCAAGAGCTAGCGGGAGGCCCGCACTCCTACAATGAGCAGTTCTTC.

This chain links TRBV5-1 with TRBJ2-5; TRBD1 agrees at 7 bases. This CDR3 has 16 residues. V lost 3 bases to trimming and J lost 2 bases; unmatched junction nucleotides: 10. Germline-derived CDR1 and CDR2 are SGHRS and YFSETQ. The CDR3 DNA sequence: TGCGCCAGCAGCTCGGACAGAGGGGGCCCTCAAGAGACCCAGTACTTC. Its protein is CASSSDRGGPQETQYF.

The chain employs TRBV21-1 and TRBJ2-1; the table names TRBD1, a call not compared with the DNA. TRBV21-1 is marked as a pseudogene. This CDR3 region has 19 residues. The CDR3 DNA is TGTGCCAGCGGACGAGAGGGACAAAGTCTAGTTGTCTCGCCCAGTGAGCAGTTCTTC. Translated: CASGREGQSLVVSPSEQFF.